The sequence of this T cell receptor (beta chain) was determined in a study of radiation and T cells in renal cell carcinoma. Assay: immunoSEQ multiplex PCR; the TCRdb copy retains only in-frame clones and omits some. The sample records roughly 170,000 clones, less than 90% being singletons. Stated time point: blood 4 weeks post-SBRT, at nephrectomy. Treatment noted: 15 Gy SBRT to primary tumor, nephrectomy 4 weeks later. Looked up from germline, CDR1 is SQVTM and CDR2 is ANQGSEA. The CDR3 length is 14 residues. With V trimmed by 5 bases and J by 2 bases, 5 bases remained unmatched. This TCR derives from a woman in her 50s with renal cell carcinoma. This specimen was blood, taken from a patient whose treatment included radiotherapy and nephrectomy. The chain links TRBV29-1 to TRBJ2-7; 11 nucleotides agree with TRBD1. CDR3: CSVPGTGGPYEQYF. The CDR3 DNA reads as TGCAGCGTTCCCGGGACAGGGGGACCCTACGAGCAGTACTTC.